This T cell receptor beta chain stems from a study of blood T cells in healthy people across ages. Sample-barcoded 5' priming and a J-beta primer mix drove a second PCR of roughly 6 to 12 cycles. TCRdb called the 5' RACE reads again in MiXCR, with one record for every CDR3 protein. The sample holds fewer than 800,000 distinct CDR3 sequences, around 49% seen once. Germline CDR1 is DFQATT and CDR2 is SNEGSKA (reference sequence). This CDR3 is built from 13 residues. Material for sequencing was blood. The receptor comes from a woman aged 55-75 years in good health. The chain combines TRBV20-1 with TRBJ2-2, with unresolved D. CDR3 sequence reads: CSARWHTTGELFF. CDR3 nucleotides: TGCAGCGCTCGGTGGCACACAACCGGGGAGCTGTTTTTT.